This is a list of T cell receptor beta chains from one sample in a study of cytomegalovirus exposure and HLA in healthy donors. TCRdb keeps only in-frame clones here, not all; method: immunoSEQ multiplex PCR. The table records roughly 120,000 clones, roughly 86% of them present only once. Material: PBMCs. All receptors derive from a woman aged 18 to 35 in good health and CMV-seronegative. Each CDR3 is given with its conserved first and last residue. The order of the fields is V gene, J gene, D gene, clone size, CDR3 DNA, CDR3 protein. D genes are given only for firm matches. The size of a clone is reported for some rows only, either as once, few or many, or as a class for expanded clones.

v_gene: TRBV6-5
j_gene: TRBJ2-7
d_gene: TRBD2
abundance: .
CDR3nt: TGTGCCAGCAGTACCCTCCTAGCGGGATACGAGCAGTACTTC
CDR3aa: CASSTLLAGYEQYF

v_gene: TRBV5-4
j_gene: TRBJ2-5
d_gene: TRBD2
abundance: .
CDR3nt: TGTGCCAGCAGCTGGGGACTAGCGGGGGACCAAGAGACCCAGTACTTC
CDR3aa: CASSWGLAGDQETQYF

v_gene: TRBV7-8
j_gene: TRBJ2-7
d_gene: .
abundance: .
CDR3nt: TGTGCCAGCAGCCGAGGAGGGACTCTACTGTACGAGCAGTACTTC
CDR3aa: CASSRGGTLLYEQYF

v_gene: TRBV7-8
j_gene: TRBJ2-7
d_gene: .
abundance: .
CDR3nt: TGTGCCAGCAGCTTTCTACCAATTAATAATTACGAGCAGTACTTC
CDR3aa: CASSFLPINNYEQYF

v_gene: TRBV7-3
j_gene: TRBJ1-4
d_gene: .
abundance: .
CDR3nt: TGTGCCAGCAGCTTTGGCGTCGGGGAAAAACTGTTTTTT
CDR3aa: CASSFGVGEKLFF

v_gene: TRBV27
j_gene: TRBJ1-1
d_gene: .
abundance: .
CDR3nt: TGTGCCAGCAGTCCAACGACTTTTGGCGAAGCTTTCTTT
CDR3aa: CASSPTTFGEAFF

v_gene: TRBV11-1
j_gene: TRBJ2-1
d_gene: .
abundance: .
CDR3nt: TGTGCCAGCAGCCCTAGACTCCTGCAGTTCTTC
CDR3aa: CASSPRLLQFF

v_gene: TRBV7-9
j_gene: TRBJ1-1
d_gene: .
abundance: .
CDR3nt: TGTGCCAGCAACACCCAGGGAAAAGCTGAAGCTTTCTTT
CDR3aa: CASNTQGKAEAFF

v_gene: TRBV11-2
j_gene: TRBJ2-7
d_gene: TRBD1
abundance: few
CDR3nt: TGTGCCAGCAGAAAGACAGGGCCCGAGCAGTACTTC
CDR3aa: CASRKTGPEQYF

v_gene: TRBV6-5
j_gene: TRBJ2-4
d_gene: .
abundance: .
CDR3nt: TGTGCCAGCAGTTACGGGAGCCCGTACTTC
CDR3aa: CASSYGSPYF

v_gene: TRBV5-1
j_gene: TRBJ2-3
d_gene: .
abundance: .
CDR3nt: TGCGCCAGCAGCTTGAACCCGGGGGACACAGATACGCAGTATTTT
CDR3aa: CASSLNPGDTDTQYF

v_gene: TRBV28
j_gene: TRBJ2-3
d_gene: TRBD2
abundance: .
CDR3nt: TGTGCCAGCAGTCCGCAAGCGGGGGGGCTCACAGATACGCAGTATTTT
CDR3aa: CASSPQAGGLTDTQYF

v_gene: TRBV23-1
j_gene: TRBJ1-1
d_gene: TRBD1
abundance: once
CDR3nt: TGCGCCACCTCCTGTAGGGACAGAGACACTGAAGCTTTCTTT
CDR3aa: CATSCRDRDTEAFF

v_gene: TRBV4-2
j_gene: TRBJ2-7
d_gene: TRBD2
abundance: .
CDR3nt: TGTGCCAGCAGTCACAATGAAAGGAGCGGGGGTTACTCCTACGAGCAGTACTTC
CDR3aa: CASSHNERSGGYSYEQYF

v_gene: TRBV4-3
j_gene: TRBJ2-1
d_gene: TRBD2
abundance: .
CDR3nt: TGCGCCAGCAGCCAGGATCACAGCGGGAGGGACTCCTACAATGAGCAGTTCTTC
CDR3aa: CASSQDHSGRDSYNEQFF

v_gene: TRBV4-2
j_gene: TRBJ1-4
d_gene: .
abundance: .
CDR3nt: TGTGCCAGCAGCCAAGTTACGACAGCAACTAATGAAAAACTGTTTTTT
CDR3aa: CASSQVTTATNEKLFF

v_gene: TRBV5-1
j_gene: TRBJ2-5
d_gene: .
abundance: .
CDR3nt: TGCGCCAGCAGCTTGGCCGGGGGGCCAGTCTCCCGAGAGACCCAGTACTTC
CDR3aa: CASSLAGGPVSRETQYF

v_gene: TRBV6-1
j_gene: TRBJ1-2
d_gene: .
abundance: .
CDR3nt: TGTGCCAGCAGTGAATTCCGGGGAGTTAACTATGGCTACACCTTC
CDR3aa: CASSEFRGVNYGYTF

v_gene: TRBV4-1
j_gene: TRBJ1-2
d_gene: .
abundance: .
CDR3nt: TGCGCCAGCAGCCAAGATAAGCGCTATGGCTACACCTTC
CDR3aa: CASSQDKRYGYTF

v_gene: TRBV6-5
j_gene: TRBJ2-1
d_gene: .
abundance: .
CDR3nt: TGTGCCAGCAGTGGTGCTCGCGGCCCCTACAATGAGCAGTTCTTC
CDR3aa: CASSGARGPYNEQFF

v_gene: TRBV27
j_gene: TRBJ2-7
d_gene: .
abundance: .
CDR3nt: TGTGCCAGCAGTTTCACACGTGGTCCCGAGCAGTACTTC
CDR3aa: CASSFTRGPEQYF

v_gene: TRBV18
j_gene: TRBJ2-5
d_gene: TRBD2
abundance: .
CDR3nt: TGTGCCAGCTCACACAGGACTAGCGGGGTAGAAGAGACCCAGTACTTC
CDR3aa: CASSHRTSGVEETQYF

v_gene: TRBV27
j_gene: TRBJ1-4
d_gene: .
abundance: .
CDR3nt: TGTGCCAGCAGTTTACAGGCAAATGAAAAACTGTTTTTT
CDR3aa: CASSLQANEKLFF

v_gene: TRBV7-2
j_gene: TRBJ2-3
d_gene: .
abundance: .
CDR3nt: TGTGCCAGCAGCTTAGCGTGGCTAGCGTCCGATACGCAGTATTTT
CDR3aa: CASSLAWLASDTQYF

v_gene: TRBV25-1
j_gene: TRBJ1-6
d_gene: .
abundance: .
CDR3nt: TGTGCCAGCAGTGAGGGGCAGAAATATAATTCACCCCTCCACTTT
CDR3aa: CASSEGQKYNSPLHF

v_gene: TRBV9
j_gene: TRBJ2-5
d_gene: .
abundance: .
CDR3nt: TGTGCCAGCAGCGTAGTGGGCGGAGGCCAAGAGACCCAGTACTTC
CDR3aa: CASSVVGGGQETQYF

v_gene: TRBV4-3
j_gene: TRBJ2-5
d_gene: TRBD2
abundance: few
CDR3nt: TGCGCCAGCAGCCAAGGCGGGGGGCTCCAAGAGACCCAGTACTTC
CDR3aa: CASSQGGGLQETQYF

v_gene: TRBV27
j_gene: TRBJ2-2
d_gene: .
abundance: .
CDR3nt: TGTGCCAGCAGTTTAAGCGTACAGGGAGACACCGGGGAGCTGTTTTTT
CDR3aa: CASSLSVQGDTGELFF

v_gene: TRBV7-3
j_gene: TRBJ2-7
d_gene: .
abundance: .
CDR3nt: TGTGCCAGCAGCTTAGGGCCTGCTAGCGCGACCTACGAGCAGTACTTC
CDR3aa: CASSLGPASATYEQYF

v_gene: TRBV7-2
j_gene: TRBJ2-7
d_gene: .
abundance: .
CDR3nt: TGTGCCAGCAGCTTAGCCTTCTCCAGGGGCGACGAGCAGTACTTC
CDR3aa: CASSLAFSRGDEQYF

v_gene: TRBV2
j_gene: TRBJ2-1
d_gene: TRBD2
abundance: few
CDR3nt: TGTGCCAGCAGTGTAGAGACTAGCCTTGGAGAGCAGTTCTTC
CDR3aa: CASSVETSLGEQFF

v_gene: TRBV7-2
j_gene: TRBJ2-3
d_gene: TRBD2
abundance: .
CDR3nt: TGTGCCAGCAGCTTAACGACTAGCGGGGGGCCCGTGTATACGCAGTATTTT
CDR3aa: CASSLTTSGGPVYTQYF

v_gene: TRBV28
j_gene: TRBJ2-3
d_gene: .
abundance: .
CDR3nt: TGTGCCAGCAGTTTAATCAGGGCAGATACGCAGTATTTT
CDR3aa: CASSLIRADTQYF

v_gene: TRBV6-4
j_gene: TRBJ2-3
d_gene: .
abundance: .
CDR3nt: TGTGCCACAGCCCCGGGAGAAGGGGCAGATACGCAGTATTTT
CDR3aa: CATAPGEGADTQYF

v_gene: TRBV6-1
j_gene: TRBJ1-2
d_gene: .
abundance: .
CDR3nt: TGTGCCAGCAGTGTGGGGGGAGGCTACTATGGCTACACCTTC
CDR3aa: CASSVGGGYYGYTF

v_gene: TRBV28
j_gene: TRBJ1-5
d_gene: TRBD1
abundance: .
CDR3nt: TGTGCCAGCAGTTACGGGACAGCAGACAATCAGCCCCAGCATTTT
CDR3aa: CASSYGTADNQPQHF

v_gene: TRBV4-1
j_gene: TRBJ1-2
d_gene: .
abundance: .
CDR3nt: TGCGCCAGCAGCCAAGTACAGGGTAGTGGCTACACCTTC
CDR3aa: CASSQVQGSGYTF

v_gene: TRBV5-1
j_gene: TRBJ2-5
d_gene: .
abundance: .
CDR3nt: TGCGCCAGCAGCGACCCTGCCAGGGGTGAGACCCAGTACTTC
CDR3aa: CASSDPARGETQYF

v_gene: TRBV5-1
j_gene: TRBJ2-5
d_gene: .
abundance: .
CDR3nt: TGCGCCAGCAACCCGAGGGACACCGCAGAGACCCAGTACTTC
CDR3aa: CASNPRDTAETQYF

v_gene: TRBV5-6
j_gene: TRBJ1-2
d_gene: .
abundance: .
CDR3nt: TGTGCCAGCAGCTTGGACAGTAACTATGGCTACACCTTC
CDR3aa: CASSLDSNYGYTF

v_gene: TRBV19
j_gene: TRBJ1-1
d_gene: TRBD1
abundance: .
CDR3nt: TGTGCCAGTAGTGCGGACAGGGGACAAGCGAACACTGAAGCTTTCTTT
CDR3aa: CASSADRGQANTEAFF

v_gene: TRBV28
j_gene: TRBJ1-5
d_gene: .
abundance: .
CDR3nt: TGTGCCAGCAGTTTATCGGGGTACCATCAGCCCCAGCATTTT
CDR3aa: CASSLSGYHQPQHF

v_gene: TRBV10-3
j_gene: TRBJ2-5
d_gene: .
abundance: .
CDR3nt: TGTGCCATCAGTGAGCCATTTACCGGTCCCGGGACCCAGTACTTC
CDR3aa: CAISEPFTGPGTQYF

v_gene: TRBV6-1
j_gene: TRBJ2-3
d_gene: .
abundance: .
CDR3nt: TGTGCCAGCAGTGAAGGACTAGAGACAGATACGCAGTATTTT
CDR3aa: CASSEGLETDTQYF

v_gene: TRBV6-5
j_gene: TRBJ2-1
d_gene: TRBD1
abundance: .
CDR3nt: TGTGCCAGCAGTTACAGCGGACAGGGGAATAATGAGCAGTTCTTC
CDR3aa: CASSYSGQGNNEQFF

v_gene: TRBV7-2
j_gene: TRBJ1-4
d_gene: TRBD1
abundance: few
CDR3nt: TGTGCCAGCAGCCTCGACAGGGGGGATGAAAAACTGTTTTTT
CDR3aa: CASSLDRGDEKLFF

v_gene: TRBV9
j_gene: TRBJ2-1
d_gene: .
abundance: .
CDR3nt: TGTGCCAGCAGCGTACAGTACAATGAGCAGTTCTTC
CDR3aa: CASSVQYNEQFF

v_gene: TRBV7-2
j_gene: TRBJ2-7
d_gene: .
abundance: .
CDR3nt: TGTGCCAGCAGGGTGGCCTCACCCACTAACGAGCAGTACTTC
CDR3aa: CASRVASPTNEQYF

v_gene: TRBV9
j_gene: TRBJ2-1
d_gene: TRBD2
abundance: .
CDR3nt: TGTGCCAGCAGCGCTTCTACTAGCGGGAGGAAGAGCAATGAGCAGTTCTTC
CDR3aa: CASSASTSGRKSNEQFF

v_gene: TRBV27
j_gene: TRBJ2-7
d_gene: TRBD1
abundance: .
CDR3nt: TGTGCCAGCGGGGGGCTGGACAGGGGGACCTACGAGCAGTACTTC
CDR3aa: CASGGLDRGTYEQYF